These 17 T cell receptor beta chains came from one sample sequenced in a study of T cells in Graves' hyperthyroidism and ophthalmopathy. TCR beta CDR3 region amplification was performed from RNA transcripts. The HTBI primer set served for first-round RT-PCR of the TCR CDR3. TCRdb reprocessed the multiplex PCR reads via MiXCR and lists one record per CDR3 protein. The sample holds some 600,000 distinct CDR3 sequences; 46% are singletons and the top ten take about 7.9%. Sequencing used peripheral blood or thyroid tissue (not recorded which). These receptors came from a woman aged 18-30 years with Graves' hyperthyroidism.

The rearrangement joins TRBV10-3 to TRBJ2-7; 7 bases are a match to TRBD1. CDR3 length: 15 residues. Germline V gene lookup returns CDR1 ENHRY and CDR2 SYGVKD. Trimming removed 7 bases from V and 3 bases from J; junction bases left unmatched: 12. The CDR3 region has the DNA TGTGCCATCAAGGGCGACAGGGATGTTATCTACGAGCAGTACTTC. Its protein is CAIKGDRDVIYEQYF.

The J gene is TRBJ2-2, the V gene TRBV29-1; D ambiguous. The CDR3 has 13 residues. Germline values: CDR1 SQVTM, CDR2 ANQGSEA. Trimming took off 7 bases at V and 1 base at J, with 10 bases between the two ends. In DNA form, the CDR3 reads TGCAGCGCCGGAATGGGGAACACCGGGGAGCTGTTTTTT. Amino acids: CSAGMGNTGELFF.

The chain joins TRBV10-3 to TRBJ2-5, with D perhaps being TRBD1 or TRBD2 (5 bases each). The CDR3 is made up of 15 amino acids. In germline, CDR1 is ENHRY, CDR2 SYGVKD. V was pared by 2 bases and J by 0 bases, with 10 bases between. CDR3 sequence (DNA): TGTGCCATCAGTGAGACGGGGCCTAACCAAGAGACCCAGTACTTC. Encoded protein: CAISETGPNQETQYF.

This chain connects TRBV15 to TRBJ2-5, with D tentatively TRBD2 (5 bases). The DNA end is a closer match to TRBJ2-1, so the J assignment may be wrong. CDR3 length equals 12 residues. Germline CDR1 LNHNV, CDR2 YYDKDF (reference sequence). For the CDR3, the DNA is TGTGCCACCAGCAGAGTGAGGGATGAGCAGTTCTTC. Translation gives CATSRVRDEQFF.

This clonotype occurred a few times. This rearrangement joins TRBV12-3 or TRBV12-4 to TRBJ2-2; D gene unclear. The V and J ends lost 4 bases and 0 bases respectively, with 9 bases between them. The CDR3 has 15 amino acids. CDR3 residues: CASSSHEANTGELFF. As DNA, the CDR3 is TGTGCCAGCAGTTCGCACGAAGCGAACACCGGGGAGCTGTTTTTT.

The rearrangement links TRBV29-1 to TRBJ2-5, with D perhaps matching TRBD2 (6 bases). The CDR3 has 13 amino acids. CDR1 is SQVTM, CDR2 ANQGSEA, per germline. V was clipped by 7 bases and J by 4 bases, with 16 bases between them. The CDR3 spells CSGTRGAGETQYF. The CDR3 bases are TGCAGCGGCACTAGGGGAGCGGGAGAGACCCAGTACTTC.

The chain couples TRBV29-1 to TRBJ2-2; D not resolved. From germline, CDR1 is SQVTM and CDR2 ANQGSEA. CDR3 length: 14 residues. Trimming stripped 3 bases from V and 0 bases from J, with 8 bases between. The CDR3 DNA sequence: TGCAGCGTTGATTCCGGAGCGAACACCGGGGAGCTGTTTTTT. As protein: CSVDSGANTGELFF.

The sample holds a few counts of this clonotype. The V call is TRBV16, the J call TRBJ1-5; D is unresolved. Trimming cost V 2 bases and J 2 bases, with 4 bases left between them. In germline, CDR1 is KGHSY, CDR2 FQNENV. CDR3 length: 13 amino acids. CDR3 sequence: CASSQAGNQPQHF. As DNA, the CDR3 is TGTGCCAGCAGCCAAGCAGGCAATCAGCCCCAGCATTTT.

The CDR3 region has the DNA TGCAGCAGCCAGATGAAGGGGAGGAGCGGCTACACCTTC. Translated, it gives CSSQMKGRSGYTF. V gene TRBV29-1 combines with J gene TRBJ1-2; a possible D gene is TRBD1 (5 bases). The ends were cut back, 8 bases at V and 8 bases at J, with 21 bases in the middle. The CDR3 extends over 13 amino acids. Germline CDR1 reads SQVTM; CDR2 reads ANQGSEA. Complete variable domain (other parts from reference TRBV29-1 and TRBJ1-2): SAVISQKPSRDICQRGTSLTIQCQVDSQVTMMFWYRQQPGQSLTLIATANQGSEATYESGFVIDKFPISRPNLTFSTLTVSNMSPEDSSIYLCSSQMKGRSGYTFGSGTRLTVV.

Of note for this clonotype: A much larger clone differs from this one at a single base, so this may be a read error. The gene calls are TRBV7-6 and TRBJ2-5; D call uncertain. Per the germline V gene, CDR1 is SGHVS and CDR2 is FNYEAQ. This CDR3 comprises 11 residues. Trimming removed 5 bases at V and 6 bases at J, with 7 bases between. The chain's CDR3 is CASSVIKTQYF. CDR3 in DNA: TGTGCCAGCAGCGTCATAAAGACCCAGTACTTC.

The V gene is TRBV7-9, the J gene TRBJ2-7; TRBD2 matches at 10 bases. With V trimmed by 1 base and J by 0 bases, 12 bases remained unmatched. This CDR3 is built from 19 residues. Germline lookup yields CDR1 SEHNR and CDR2 FQNEAQ (reference sequence). CDR3 sequence reads: CASSLVAGGLAGASYEQYF. The CDR3 region has the DNA TGTGCCAGCAGCTTAGTCGCAGGAGGGCTAGCGGGAGCCTCCTACGAGCAGTACTTC. Combining the CDR3 with reference TRBV7-9 and TRBJ2-7 gives the whole variable domain DTGVSQNPRHKITKRGQNVTFRCDPISEHNRLYWYRQTLGQGPEFLTYFQNEAQLEKSRLLSDRFSAERPKGSFSTLEIQRTEQGDSAMYLCASSLVAGGLAGASYEQYFGPGTRLTVT.

V gene TRBV10-3 combines with J gene TRBJ2-7; 7 bases map to TRBD2. Germline trimming cut 3 bases from V and 2 bases from J; bases unmatched to any gene: 7. CDR3 length equals 15 residues. CDR1 ENHRY and CDR2 SYGVKD come from the germline V gene. CDR3 protein: CAISDNRLAPYEQYF. The CDR3 DNA is TGTGCCATCAGTGACAATAGACTAGCCCCCTACGAGCAGTACTTC.

Notes on this clonotype: One end of the junction is discordant with germline, which a read error may explain. This chain links TRBV7-2 with TRBJ2-7, with 7 bases lining up with TRBD2. This CDR3 contains 14 residues. Per germline, CDR1 SGHTA and CDR2 FQGNSA. The chain's CDR3 is CASSRQAGAYEQYF. In nucleotides, the CDR3 is TGCGCCAGCAGCCGTCAGGCGGGAGCGTACGAGCAGTACTTC.

This clonotype has only a few counts. The chain couples TRBV20-1 to TRBJ1-5, with D unresolved. In germline, CDR1 is DFQATT, CDR2 SNEGSKA (reference sequence). The CDR3 consists of 12 residues. V lost 6 bases and J 7 bases, leaving 13 bases between the germline ends. The CDR3 region is CSALIGMQPQHF. The CDR3 coding sequence is TGCAGTGCCCTAATCGGGATGCAGCCCCAGCATTTT.

The V and J genes are TRBV25-1 and TRBJ1-4; D remains unclear. V lost 6 bases and J lost 3, with 14 bases in between. Germline CDR1 reads MGHDK; CDR2 reads SYGVNS. The CDR3 is 15 residues long. CDR3: CASSQPIQANEKLFF. In DNA, the CDR3 is TGTGCCAGCAGCCAGCCCATTCAAGCTAATGAAAAACTGTTTTTT.

The chain uses TRBV25-1 and TRBJ1-1; D remains ambiguous. The CDR3 loop spans 12 amino acids. V gave up 6 bases and J gave up 5 bases, with 10 bases separating them. Germline V gene data show CDR1 as MGHDK and CDR2 as SYGVNS. The CDR3 nucleotides read TGTGCCAGCAGGGGGATTGGAACTGAAGCTTTCTTT. It translates to CASRGIGTEAFF.

On this clonotype itself: Since a much larger clone is just one base distant, this may be a read error. V gene TRBV11-1 combines with J gene TRBJ1-1, with a tentative D call TRBD1 (5 bases). CDR1 SGHAT and CDR2 FQDESV come from the germline V gene (reference sequence). The CDR3 totals 15 residues. The CDR3 region is CAGSLAGGTNTEAFF. CDR3 bases: TGTGCCGGCAGCTTAGCGGGGGGGACGAACACTGAAGCTTTCTTT.